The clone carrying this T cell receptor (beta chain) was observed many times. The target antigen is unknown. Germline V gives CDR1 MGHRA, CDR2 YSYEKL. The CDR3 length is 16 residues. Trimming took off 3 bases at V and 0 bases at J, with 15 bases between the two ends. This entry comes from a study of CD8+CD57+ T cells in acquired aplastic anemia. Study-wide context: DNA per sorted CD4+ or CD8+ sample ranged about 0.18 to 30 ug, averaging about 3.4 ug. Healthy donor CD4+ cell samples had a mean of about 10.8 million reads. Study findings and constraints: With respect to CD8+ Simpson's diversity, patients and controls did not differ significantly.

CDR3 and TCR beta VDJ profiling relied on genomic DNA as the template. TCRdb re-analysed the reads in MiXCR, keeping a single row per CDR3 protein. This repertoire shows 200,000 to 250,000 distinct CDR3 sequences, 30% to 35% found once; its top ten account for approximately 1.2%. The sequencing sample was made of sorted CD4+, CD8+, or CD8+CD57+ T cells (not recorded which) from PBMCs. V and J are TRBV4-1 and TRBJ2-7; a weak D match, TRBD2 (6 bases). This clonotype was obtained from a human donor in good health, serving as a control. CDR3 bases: TGCGCCAGCAGCCAGGAGGGACGGAGACACTCCTACGAGCAGTACTTC. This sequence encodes CASSQEGRRHSYEQYF.